This is a list of T cell receptor beta chains from one sample in a study of ipilimumab plus nivolumab after autologous stem cell transplantation. Some clones are missing from TCRdb's copy, which holds only in-frame ones; the method was immunoSEQ multiplex PCR. The profile shows about 22,000 clones, more than 60% of them singletons. The source material was PBMCs, sampled in a trial of ipilimumab plus nivolumab as post-transplant consolidation. The receptors come from a male donor with diffuse large B-cell lymphoma. The CDR3 runs from the conserved cysteine through the conserved F or W. D genes are given only for firm matches. Some rows have no size entry. The others give once, few or many, or a class for an expanded clone.

J gene	D gene	V gene	clone size	CDR3 DNA	CDR3 protein
TRBJ2-2	NA	TRBV7-3	NA	TGTGCCAGCAGCCGCAGGGGGGCGAACACCGGGGAGCTGTTTTTT	CASSRRGANTGELFF
TRBJ2-7	NA	TRBV27	NA	TGTGCCAGCAGTCCCATTTTCTCCTGGCTGGGCGAGCAGTACTTC	CASSPIFSWLGEQYF
TRBJ2-2	NA	TRBV7-9	once	TGTGCCAGCAGCTTGGGGGCGATTGGGGACACCGGGGAGCTGTTTTTT	CASSLGAIGDTGELFF
TRBJ2-1	TRBD2	TRBV7-2	once	TGTGCCAGCAGCCGTATAGCGGGGGCCCCAATTAGCTCCTACAATGAGCAGTTCTTC	CASSRIAGAPISSYNEQFF
TRBJ2-4	NA	TRBV20-1	once	TGCAGTGTCCAGGGTCGGGACATTCAGTACTTC	CSVQGRDIQYF
TRBJ1-1	NA	TRBV12-5	NA	TGTGCTAGTGGTTTGGTATTGGGGTCCCACACTGAAGCTTTCTTT	CASGLVLGSHTEAFF
TRBJ1-2	NA	TRBV7-2	NA	TGTGCCAGCAGCCTCTCGACCCTCACAGACGTATATGGCTACACCTTC	CASSLSTLTDVYGYTF
TRBJ1-2	NA	TRBV6-1	NA	TGTGCCAGCAGTGAAACTCTCTGGGGGAGAAACTATGGCTACACCTTC	CASSETLWGRNYGYTF
TRBJ2-1	TRBD1	TRBV7-3	few	TGTGCCAGCAGCTTAAGGGACAGGGCGAGCTCCTACAATGAGCAGTTCTTC	CASSLRDRASSYNEQFF
TRBJ1-1	NA	TRBV5-1	once	TGCGCCAGCACCCCGGGCCCTATCATGAACACTGAAGCTTTCTTT	CASTPGPIMNTEAFF
TRBJ1-2	NA	TRBV5-4	NA	TGTGCCAGCAGTTCCAAGGACCGAGAGGACTACACCTTC	CASSSKDREDYTF
TRBJ2-3	TRBD1	TRBV5-1	once	TGCGCCAGCAGCTTGGCGGACAGGGGGAGGGATACGCAGTATTTT	CASSLADRGRDTQYF
TRBJ2-5	NA	TRBV7-9	NA	TGTGCCAGCAGCTCTCACAGTGCCCAAGAGACCCAGTACTTC	CASSSHSAQETQYF
TRBJ2-4	TRBD2	TRBV18	NA	TGTGCCAGCTCAGCCCAGACTAGCGGTGGGATACTAGCCAAAAACATTCAGTACTTC	CASSAQTSGGILAKNIQYF
TRBJ2-1	TRBD1	TRBV2	few	TGTGCCAGCAGCCCAACCTCAACGACAGGGGAGTTCTTC	CASSPTSTTGEFF
TRBJ1-2	TRBD1	TRBV4-3	NA	TGCGCCAGCAGCCAAGATATAGAGGCGAGGACAGGGGTTAACTATGGCTACACCTTC	CASSQDIEARTGVNYGYTF
TRBJ1-4	NA	TRBV11-2	NA	TGTGCCAGCAGCTTAGAGGAGGCTGAAAAACTGTTTTTT	CASSLEEAEKLFF
TRBJ1-1	NA	TRBV5-1	NA	TGCGCCAGCAGCCCCGGGGAAGTCGAAGCTTTCTTT	CASSPGEVEAFF
TRBJ1-1	NA	TRBV5-1	once	TGCGCCAGCAGCTTGGTAACTGGGAAAGAAGCTTTCTTT	CASSLVTGKEAFF
TRBJ2-7	NA	TRBV2	NA	TGTGCCAGCCTCCGGGACAATTCCTACGAGCAGTACTTC	CASLRDNSYEQYF
TRBJ2-5	TRBD2	TRBV5-4	NA	TGTGCCAGCAGCTCGACTAGCGGGGGGCAAGAGACCCAGTACTTC	CASSSTSGGQETQYF
TRBJ1-2	TRBD1	TRBV18	NA	TGTGCCAGCTCACCGGCCCAGGGACAGGGCGATGGCTACACCTTC	CASSPAQGQGDGYTF
TRBJ1-6	TRBD1	TRBV4-2	NA	TGTGCCAGCAGCCAGGGGGTTTGGGACAGGGGGAAAAATTCACCCCTCCACTTT	CASSQGVWDRGKNSPLHF
TRBJ2-5	NA	TRBV30	NA	TGTGCCTGGAGCCCAGGGTTGACCCAGTACTTC	CAWSPGLTQYF
TRBJ2-7	NA	TRBV7-9	NA	TGTGCCAGCAGCCAAAATCCGGGGCCCGAGCAGTACTTC	CASSQNPGPEQYF
TRBJ1-1	NA	TRBV6-1	NA	TGTGCCAGCAGTGAAGTGGCAGAAATGAACACTGAAGCTTTCTTT	CASSEVAEMNTEAFF
TRBJ2-7	TRBD2	TRBV11-1	NA	TGTGCCAGCAGCCATTCAGCGGGGGGCTACGAGCAGTACTTC	CASSHSAGGYEQYF
TRBJ2-5	TRBD1	TRBV6-6	NA	TGTGCCAGCAGATTGACAGGGGAAGAGACCCAGTACTTC	CASRLTGEETQYF
TRBJ2-5	NA	TRBV7-3	NA	TGTGCCAGCAGCTTAAGTATGGAAGAGACCCAGTACTTC	CASSLSMEETQYF
TRBJ1-1	NA	TRBV4-3	NA	TGCGCCAGCAGCGGGCAGAACACTGAAGCTTTCTTT	CASSGQNTEAFF
TRBJ2-7	NA	TRBV2	NA	TGTGCCAGCAGCTTAGGCGCGTACGAGCAGTACTTC	CASSLGAYEQYF
TRBJ2-5	NA	TRBV15	NA	TGTGCCACCGGGTCGCTCGGGGAGATACAAGAGACCCAGTACTTC	CATGSLGEIQETQYF
TRBJ2-1	TRBD1	TRBV18	NA	TGTGCCAGCTCACCACCGCGGACAGGGGCCTTACTGAGCTCCTACAATGAGCAGTTCTTC	CASSPPRTGALLSSYNEQFF
TRBJ1-2	NA	TRBV28	NA	TGTGCCAGCACCACGGGAGTCGGCAGGGACTACACCTTC	CASTTGVGRDYTF
TRBJ2-1	NA	TRBV5-1	NA	TGCGCCAGCAGCACGGGGGACTCCTACAATGAGCAGTTCTTC	CASSTGDSYNEQFF
TRBJ1-1	NA	TRBV6-4	NA	TGTGCCAGCAGTGTTGACGGGGCTGGCACTGAAGCTTTCTTT	CASSVDGAGTEAFF
TRBJ2-7	NA	TRBV5-1	NA	TGCGCCAGCAGCTTGGTGCAGGGGTCCCCATACGAGCAGTACTTC	CASSLVQGSPYEQYF
TRBJ2-1	NA	TRBV11-2	once	TGTGCCAGCAGCTTAGGTCGTGCGCAGTGGGTAGGGCGCGACAATGAGCAGTTCTTC	CASSLGRAQWVGRDNEQFF
TRBJ1-2	NA	TRBV2	NA	TGTGCCAGCAGTGAAGGCCAGGGGCCCTATGGCTACACCTTC	CASSEGQGPYGYTF
TRBJ2-4	NA	TRBV28	NA	TGTGCCAGCAGTTTAATGGCGGACAACCTAGCCAAAAACATTCAGTACTTC	CASSLMADNLAKNIQYF
TRBJ2-5	NA	TRBV5-4	NA	TGTGCCAGCAGCTCCGCCACATTGGTGGGGGAGACCCAGTACTTC	CASSSATLVGETQYF
TRBJ1-2	NA	TRBV6-5	NA	TGTGCCAGCAGTTACATCTCAGGGAGAGGCTGGAATGGCTACACCTTC	CASSYISGRGWNGYTF
TRBJ1-5	NA	TRBV2	NA	TGTGCCAGCAGTGAAGGGGCGCCGGCAGGCAATCAGCCCCAGCATTTT	CASSEGAPAGNQPQHF
TRBJ1-4	NA	TRBV5-1	NA	TGCGCCAGCAGCCTGAACGGGGGGCCGTCTAATGAAAAACTGTTTTTT	CASSLNGGPSNEKLFF
TRBJ1-1	NA	TRBV29-1	NA	TGCAGCGTTGGGGCAGTGACTGAAGCTTTCTTT	CSVGAVTEAFF
TRBJ2-5	TRBD2	TRBV9	once	TGTGCCAGCAGCGGGAAAGCGGGGGGGCTTGAGACCCAGTACTTC	CASSGKAGGLETQYF
TRBJ2-1	TRBD1	TRBV6-1	NA	TGTGCCAGCTCTTTCGGACAGGGGCCCCTCAATGAGCAGTTCTTC	CASSFGQGPLNEQFF
TRBJ1-2	NA	TRBV6-5	NA	TGTGCCAGCAGTTACTCCGCACAAAGCTTATGGGGCTACACCTTC	CASSYSAQSLWGYTF
TRBJ1-3	NA	TRBV6-1	NA	TGTGCCAGCAGTGAAGTCGGGGGAACTGGAAACACCATATATTTT	CASSEVGGTGNTIYF
TRBJ2-7	TRBD2	TRBV27	few	TGTGCCAGCAGTTTAGAGCGGGGGAGCTCCTACGAGCAGTACTTC	CASSLERGSSYEQYF
TRBJ2-7	NA	TRBV19	NA	TGTGCCGTGAAGGGCTTTCTCAGGGGTCGGCCCCCTTACGAGCAGTACTTC	CAVKGFLRGRPPYEQYF
TRBJ1-1	NA	TRBV28	NA	TGTGCCAGCAGAACGGGAGGGACTGAAGCTTTCTTT	CASRTGGTEAFF
TRBJ2-1	TRBD2	TRBV29-1	NA	TGCAGCGTTACTAGCGGGGGGGATTCGTTCTTC	CSVTSGGDSFF
TRBJ2-5	TRBD2	TRBV19	medium-sized	TGTGCCAGTATGGGGACTAGCGGAAGCGGAGACCAGTACTTC	CASMGTSGSGDQYF